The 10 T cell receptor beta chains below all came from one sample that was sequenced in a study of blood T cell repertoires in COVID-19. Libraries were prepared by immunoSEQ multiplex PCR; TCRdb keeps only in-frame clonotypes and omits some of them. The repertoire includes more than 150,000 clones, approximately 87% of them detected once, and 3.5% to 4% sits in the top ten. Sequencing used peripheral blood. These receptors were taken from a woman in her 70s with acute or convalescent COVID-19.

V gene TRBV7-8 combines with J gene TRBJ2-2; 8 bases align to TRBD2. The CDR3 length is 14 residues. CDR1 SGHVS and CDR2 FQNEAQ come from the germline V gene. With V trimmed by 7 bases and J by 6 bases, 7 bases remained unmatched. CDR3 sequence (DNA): TGTGCCAGCACGCGGGCGGGAGGAGCCGGGGAGCTGTTTTTT. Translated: CASTRAGGAGELFF.

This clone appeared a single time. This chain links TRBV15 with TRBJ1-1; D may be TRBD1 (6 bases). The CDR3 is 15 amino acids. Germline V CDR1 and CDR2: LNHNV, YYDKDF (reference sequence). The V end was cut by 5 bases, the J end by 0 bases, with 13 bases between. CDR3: CATSFLPGVNTEAFF. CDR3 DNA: TGTGCCACCAGCTTTTTACCAGGGGTGAACACTGAAGCTTTCTTT.

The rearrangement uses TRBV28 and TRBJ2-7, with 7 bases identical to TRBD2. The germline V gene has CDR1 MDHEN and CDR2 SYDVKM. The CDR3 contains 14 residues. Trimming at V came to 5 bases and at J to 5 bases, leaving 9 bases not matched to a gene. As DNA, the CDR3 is TGTGCCAGCAGTGGCTGGGAGGGTAGCAACGAGCAGTACTTC. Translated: CASSGWEGSNEQYF.

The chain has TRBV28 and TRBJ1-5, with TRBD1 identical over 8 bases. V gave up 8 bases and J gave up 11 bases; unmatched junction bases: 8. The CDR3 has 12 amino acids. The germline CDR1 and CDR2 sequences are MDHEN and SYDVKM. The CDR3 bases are TGTGCCAGCGGACAGGGTCTTGAGGCCCAGCATTTT. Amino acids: CASGQGLEAQHF.

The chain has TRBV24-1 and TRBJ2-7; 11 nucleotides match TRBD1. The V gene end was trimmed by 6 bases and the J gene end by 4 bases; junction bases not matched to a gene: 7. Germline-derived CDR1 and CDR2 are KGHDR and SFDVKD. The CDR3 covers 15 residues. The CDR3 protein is CATSTPGTGGYEQYF. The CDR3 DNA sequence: TGTGCCACCAGTACCCCCGGGACAGGGGGATACGAGCAGTACTTC.

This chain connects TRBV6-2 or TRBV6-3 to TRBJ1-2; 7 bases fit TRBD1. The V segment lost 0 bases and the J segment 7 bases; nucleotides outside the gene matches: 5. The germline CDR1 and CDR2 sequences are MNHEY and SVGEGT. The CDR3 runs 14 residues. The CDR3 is CASSYSGGGGGYTF. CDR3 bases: TGTGCCAGCAGTTACTCAGGGGGCGGAGGTGGCTACACCTTC.

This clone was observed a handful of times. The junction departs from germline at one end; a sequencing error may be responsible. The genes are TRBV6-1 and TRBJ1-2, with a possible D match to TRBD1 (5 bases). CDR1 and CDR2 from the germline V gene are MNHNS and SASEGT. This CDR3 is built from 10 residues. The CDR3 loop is CASSDTQGQF. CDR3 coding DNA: TGTGCCAGCAGTGACACGCAGGGCCAATTC.

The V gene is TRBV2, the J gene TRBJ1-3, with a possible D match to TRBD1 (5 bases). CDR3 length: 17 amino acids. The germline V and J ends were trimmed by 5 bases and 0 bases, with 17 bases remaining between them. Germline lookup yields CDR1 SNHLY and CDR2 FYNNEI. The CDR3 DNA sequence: TGTGCCAGCAGTAATGTTGCCAGGGCCATCTCTGGAAACACCATATATTTT. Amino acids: CASSNVARAISGNTIYF.

The CDR3: CASSILQGPNNEQFF. CDR3 coding DNA: TGTGCCAGTAGTATACTCCAGGGGCCGAACAATGAGCAGTTCTTC. The chain joins TRBV19 to TRBJ2-1; tentatively, D is TRBD1 (6 bases). The V end lost 2 bases, the J end lost 5 bases, and 13 bases lay between the germline ends. Germline V gene data show CDR1 as LNHDA and CDR2 as SQIVND (reference sequence). The CDR3 contains 15 residues.

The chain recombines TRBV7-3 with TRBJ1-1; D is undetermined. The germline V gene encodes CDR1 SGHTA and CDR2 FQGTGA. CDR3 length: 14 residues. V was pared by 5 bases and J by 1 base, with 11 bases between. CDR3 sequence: CASSLIPGNTEAFF. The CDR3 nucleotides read TGTGCCAGCAGCCTTATACCGGGGAACACTGAAGCTTTCTTT. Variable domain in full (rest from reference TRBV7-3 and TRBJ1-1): GAGVSQTPSNKVTEKGKYVELRCDPISGHTALYWYRQSLGQGPEFLIYFQGTGAADDSGLPNDRFFAVRPEGSVSTLKIQRTERGDSAVYLCASSLIPGNTEAFFGQGTRLTVV.